The 20 T cell receptor beta chains below were found in one sample sequenced in a study of tumor and adjacent non-tumor tissue in lung cancer. A modified ARM-PCR protocol with three rounds of nested PCR amplified TCRbeta. Each CDR3 protein gets one entry after TCRdb re-called the multiplex PCR reads with MiXCR. This sample yields roughly 67,000 distinct CDR3 sequences, of which around 82% are seen a single time; 45% belongs to the top ten. RNA was extracted from bulk tissue without any cell sorting. The normal lung tissue was taken more than 3 cm from the tumor edge. Sequences were obtained from distant non-tumor lung tissue. The receptor set was obtained from a man aged 55 to 70 with non-small cell lung cancer.

This chain links TRBV28 with TRBJ2-5; no definite D call. V was shortened by 8 bases and J by 6 bases, with 28 bases between the two germline ends. CDR3 size: 17 residues. The germline V gene has CDR1 MDHEN and CDR2 SYDVKM. The CDR3 spells CASGPGHGFFAAKTQYF. DNA for the CDR3: TGTGCCAGCGGCCCCGGCCATGGTTTCTTCGCAGCGAAGACCCAGTACTTC.

On this clonotype: One end of the junction does not line up with germline, which may come from a read error. This rearrangement joins TRBV13 to TRBJ1-1, with D perhaps matching TRBD1 (6 bases). CDR1 and CDR2 (germline): PRHDT, FYEKMQ (reference sequence). This CDR3 comprises 13 residues. CDR3 sequence reads: CASSRGGRSEAFF. The DNA for the CDR3 is TGTGCCAGCAGCCGAGGGGGGCGGAGTGAAGCATTCTTT.

A word on this clonotype: Sequence at one end of the junction differs from germline and may be a read error. This sequence joins TRBV12-3 or TRBV12-4 and TRBJ1-5; D is perhaps TRBD1 (5 bases). The CDR3 runs 16 residues. The CDR3 region is CACIPPDKYINQPQHF. The CDR3 DNA reads as TGTGCCTGCATCCCGCCGGACAAATATATCAATCAGCCCCAGCATTTC.

Ten or more counts support this clonotype. The chain couples TRBV20-1 to TRBJ2-7; 11 nucleotides agree with TRBD2. The V and J ends lost 4 bases and 5 bases, in that order; junction bases with no gene match: 7. The germline gives CDR1 DFQATT, CDR2 SNEGSKA (reference sequence). This CDR3 spans 14 amino acids. This chain's CDR3 is CSAKKLAGENEQYF. DNA of the CDR3: TGCAGTGCTAAAAAACTAGCGGGAGAAAACGAGCAGTACTTC.

The chain links TRBV6-2 or TRBV6-3 to TRBJ2-5, with D perhaps TRBD2 (5 bases). The CDR3 runs 13 residues. CDR1 MNHEY and CDR2 SVGEGT come from the germline V gene. The V end was cut by 10 bases, the J end by 7 bases, with 19 bases between. CDR3 nucleotides: TGTGCCATCGGCCCCACTAGTGGAGGGACCCAGTACTTC. This gives the protein CAIGPTSGGTQYF.

About this clonotype: In this CDR3 the conserved last residue, phenylalanine or tryptophan, is missing, so a read error is likely. This chain uses TRBV12-5 with TRBJ2-7; D gene ambiguous. V lost 1 base and J 7 bases, leaving 11 bases between the germline ends. The germline V gene encodes CDR1 LGHNT and CDR2 FRNRAP. The length of the CDR3 is 13 residues. The CDR3 protein is CASGLDILREQYL. DNA of the CDR3: TGTGCTAGTGGTTTGGACATCTTACGGGAGCAGTACCTC.

To note about this clonotype: This CDR3 is missing its conserved last phenylalanine or tryptophan, likely due to a read error. J is TRBJ2-7 and V is TRBV4-2; D gene ambiguous. This CDR3 has 14 amino acids. Per germline, CDR1 LGHNA and CDR2 YNFKEQ. V lost 4 bases and J lost 5, with 15 bases in between. CDR3 sequence reads: CASSPTWDRDEQYL. Here the CDR3 DNA reads TGTGCCAGCAGCCCGACATGGGATAGGGACGAGCAGTACTTA.

Of note for this clonotype: A much larger clone lies a single base off, so this may be a read error. The chain joins TRBV28 to TRBJ2-2, with D perhaps TRBD1 or TRBD2 (5 bases each). CDR1 MDHEN and CDR2 SYDVKM come from the germline V gene. The CDR3 covers 13 residues. With 4 bases removed from V and 9 bases from J, the gap between germline ends came to 12 bases. Here the CDR3 reads CASSSLGPWELFF. In DNA, the CDR3 is TGTGCCAGCAGTTCCTTGGGACCCTGGGAGCTGTTTTTT.

The rearrangement uses TRBV6-5 and TRBJ2-7; the match to TRBD2 covers 7 bases. After removal of 9 bases from V and 6 bases from J, the junction contained 17 bases not matched to a gene. This CDR3 comprises 15 residues. The germline CDR1 and CDR2 sequences are MNHEY and SVGAGI. CDR3: CARICSRRETAEQYF. CDR3 bases: TGTGCCAGGATTTGCTCGAGGCGGGAGACGGCCGAGCAGTACTTC.

To note about this clonotype: At one end, the junction sequence differs from germline, possibly due to a read error. The CDR3 nucleotides read TGTGCCAGTCGAGGGACAGGGGAGGGGTATGGTTACACCTTC. It codes for CASRGTGEGYGYTF. The J gene is TRBJ1-2, the V gene TRBV6-5, with 10 bases fitting TRBD1. The CDR3 covers 14 residues. The V gene's germline CDR1 is MNHEY and CDR2 SVGAGI.

This clonotype appeared a single time. Since a much larger clone is just one base distant, this may be a read error. The V and J genes are TRBV20-1 and TRBJ2-5; perhaps TRBD1 as D (6 bases). Trimming took off 5 bases at V and 2 bases at J, with 9 bases between the two ends. The germline V gene encodes CDR1 DFQATT and CDR2 SNEGSKA (reference sequence). This CDR3 contains 12 residues. In DNA, the CDR3 is TGCAGTGCTCGGGACAATCAAGAGACCCAGTACTTC. Its translation: CSARDNQETQYF.

In regard to this clonotype: Given the absence of the conserved phenylalanine or tryptophan at the CDR3 end, a read error is likely. The V and J genes are TRBV6-5 and TRBJ1-2; D gene ambiguous. The CDR3 totals 15 residues. Germline V CDR1 and CDR2: MNHEY, SVGAGI. CDR3: CASSRPGGNNYGYTL. DNA of the CDR3: TGTGCCAGCAGTCGACCGGGTGGGAATAACTATGGTTACACCCTC.

This clonotype was seen only once. The rearrangement uses TRBV12-3 or TRBV12-4 and TRBJ2-1; 7 positions match TRBD2. This CDR3 comprises 14 residues. Trimming removed 2 bases from V and 8 bases from J; junction bases left unmatched: 6. The CDR3 sequence is CASSLLASGYEQFF. DNA of the CDR3: TGTGCCAGCAGTTTACTTGCTAGCGGCTATGAGCAGTTCTTC.

The gene calls are TRBV4-1 and TRBJ2-5; TRBD2 matches at 10 bases. This CDR3 spans 14 amino acids. Per the germline V gene, CDR1 is MGHRA and CDR2 is YSYEKL. J gave up 9 bases and V 9 bases, and 13 bases lay outside the gene matches. CDR3 bases: TGCGCCAGTAGAGAAGCGGGAGGGTTTGGGGCCCAGTACTTC. This codes for CASREAGGFGAQYF.

Comments on this clonotype: A much bigger clone sits one base away, suggesting this may be a read error. This chain links TRBV20-1 with TRBJ2-3; 9 bases are a match to TRBD2. Germline V gives CDR1 DFQATT, CDR2 SNEGSKA (reference sequence). The CDR3 has 15 amino acids. The CDR3 region has the DNA TGCAGTACTAGGGGGCTAGCGGGGAACACAGATACGCAGTATTTT. Amino acid sequence: CSTRGLAGNTDTQYF.

The chain links TRBV11-2 to TRBJ2-3; TRBD2 agrees at 8 bases. The ends lost 7 bases at V and 0 bases at J; junction bases unmatched: 15. The length of the CDR3 is 18 residues. CDR1 is SGHAT and CDR2 is FQNNGV in the germline V gene. The CDR3 loop is CASTLGAGGFLSTDTQYF. The CDR3 nucleotides read TGTGCCAGCACTTTAGGTGCGGGGGGCTTTCTTAGCACAGATACGCAGTATTTT. Complete variable domain (other parts from reference TRBV11-2 and TRBJ2-3): EAGVAQSPRYKIIEKRQSVAFWCNPISGHATLYWYQQILGQGPKLLIQFQNNGVVDDSQLPKDRFSAERLKGVDSTLKIQPAKLEDSAVYLCASTLGAGGFLSTDTQYFGPGTRLTVL.

This clonotype was counted at least ten times. The genes are TRBV5-8 and TRBJ1-5; D remains ambiguous. The CDR3 sequence is 13 residues long. Per the germline V gene, CDR1 is SGHTS and CDR2 is YDEGEE. Deletions cut 0 bases from V and 3 bases from J, with 4 bases between. CDR3: CASSLGDNQPQHF. The CDR3 DNA reads TGTGCCAGCAGCTTGGGGGACAATCAGCCCCAGCATTTT. The whole variable domain, remainder taken from reference TRBV5-8 and TRBJ1-5, is EAGVTQSPTHLIKTRGQQATLRCSPISGHTSVYWYQQALGLGLQFLLWYDEGEERNRGNFPPRFSGRQFPNYSSELNVNALELEDSALYLCASSLGDNQPQHFGDGTRLSIL.

This clonotype showed up just once. The junction and the germline gene differ at one end; a read error may be behind it. The chain uses TRBV12-3 or TRBV12-4 and TRBJ1-2, with D tentatively TRBD1 (5 bases). The CDR3 sequence is 17 residues long. CDR3 sequence: CASSLIGRGGCEDGYTF. CDR3 DNA sequence: TGTGCTAGCAGTTTAATCGGCCGCGGGGGGTGCGAGGATGGCTACACCTTC.

Details on this clonotype: One end of the junction fails to match germline, which may point to a read error. This sequence joins TRBV5-4 and TRBJ2-2; 7 bases match TRBD1. The CDR3 covers 15 residues. Germline lookup yields CDR1 SGHNT and CDR2 YYREEE (reference sequence). In DNA, the CDR3 is TGTGCCAGCAGCGTCCGGGACAGTCTAGCCAGGGAACTGTTTTTT. Its protein product is CASSVRDSLARELFF.

This clonotype was detected a few times. A much larger clone is a single base away; this may be a read error. The rearrangement joins TRBV7-9 to TRBJ2-2; 7 nucleotides match TRBD2. The CDR3 is 16 residues long. CDR1 is SEHNR and CDR2 is FQNEAQ in the germline V gene (reference sequence). Written as DNA, the CDR3 is TGTGCCGGCAGCGCCCCTGGACTAGCGAACACCGGGGAGCTGTTTTTT. Translating it yields CAGSAPGLANTGELFF.